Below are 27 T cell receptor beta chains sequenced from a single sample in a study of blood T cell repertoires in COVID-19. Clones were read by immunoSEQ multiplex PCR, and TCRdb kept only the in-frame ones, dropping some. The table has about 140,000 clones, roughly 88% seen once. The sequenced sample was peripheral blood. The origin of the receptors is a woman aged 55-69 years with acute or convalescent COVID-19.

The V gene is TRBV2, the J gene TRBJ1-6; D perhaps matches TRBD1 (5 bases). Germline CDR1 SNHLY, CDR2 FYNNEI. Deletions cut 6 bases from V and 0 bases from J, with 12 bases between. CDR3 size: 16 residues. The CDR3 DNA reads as TGTGCCAGCAGAAGTGGGGGGAGCTCCTATAATTCACCCCTCCACTTT. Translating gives CASRSGGSSYNSPLHF. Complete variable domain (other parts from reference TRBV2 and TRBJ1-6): EPEVTQTPSHQVTQMGQEVILRCVPISNHLYFYWYRQILGQKVEFLVSFYNNEISEKSEIFDDQFSVERPDGSNFTLKIRSTKLEDSAMYFCASRSGGSSYNSPLHFGNGTRLTVT.

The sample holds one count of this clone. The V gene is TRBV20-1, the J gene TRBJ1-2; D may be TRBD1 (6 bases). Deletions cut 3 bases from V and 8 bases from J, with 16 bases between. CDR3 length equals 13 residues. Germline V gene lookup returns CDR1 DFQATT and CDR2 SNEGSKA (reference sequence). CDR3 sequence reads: CSASRSQGGGYTF. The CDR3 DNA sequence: TGCAGTGCTAGTAGGTCACAGGGCGGCGGCTACACCTTC.

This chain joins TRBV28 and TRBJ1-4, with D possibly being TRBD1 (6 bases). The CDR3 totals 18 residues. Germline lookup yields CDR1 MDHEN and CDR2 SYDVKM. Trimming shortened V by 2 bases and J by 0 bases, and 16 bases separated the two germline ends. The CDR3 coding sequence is TGTGCCAGCAGTTTAATAAATCCGGGACACCCAACTAATGAAAAACTGTTTTTT. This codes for CASSLINPGHPTNEKLFF.

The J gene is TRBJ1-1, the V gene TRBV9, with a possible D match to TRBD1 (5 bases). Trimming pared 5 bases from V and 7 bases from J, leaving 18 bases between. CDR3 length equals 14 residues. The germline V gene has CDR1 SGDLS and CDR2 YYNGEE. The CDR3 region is CASSKQAVRSEAFF. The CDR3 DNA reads TGTGCCAGCAGTAAACAGGCGGTGAGGAGTGAAGCTTTCTTT.

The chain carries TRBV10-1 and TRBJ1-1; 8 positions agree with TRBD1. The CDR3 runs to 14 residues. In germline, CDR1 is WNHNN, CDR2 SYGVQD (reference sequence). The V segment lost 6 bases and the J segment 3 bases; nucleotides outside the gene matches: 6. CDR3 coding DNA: TGCGCCAGCAGGGTGACAGGGGATGACACTGAAGCTTTCTTT. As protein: CASRVTGDDTEAFF.

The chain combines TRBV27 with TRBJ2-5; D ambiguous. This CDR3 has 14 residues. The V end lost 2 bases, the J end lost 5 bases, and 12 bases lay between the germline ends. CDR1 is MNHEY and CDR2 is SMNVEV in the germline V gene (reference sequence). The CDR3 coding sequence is TGTGCCAGCAGTTTAGCAGTGGGCCGTGAGACCCAGTACTTC. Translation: CASSLAVGRETQYF.

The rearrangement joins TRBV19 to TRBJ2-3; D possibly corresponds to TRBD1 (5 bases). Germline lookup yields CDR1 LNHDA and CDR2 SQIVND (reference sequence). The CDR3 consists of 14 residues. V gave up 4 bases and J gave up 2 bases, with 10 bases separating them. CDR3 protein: CASSRQSPTDTQYF. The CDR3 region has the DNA TGTGCCAGTAGTAGACAGTCACCCACAGATACGCAGTATTTT.

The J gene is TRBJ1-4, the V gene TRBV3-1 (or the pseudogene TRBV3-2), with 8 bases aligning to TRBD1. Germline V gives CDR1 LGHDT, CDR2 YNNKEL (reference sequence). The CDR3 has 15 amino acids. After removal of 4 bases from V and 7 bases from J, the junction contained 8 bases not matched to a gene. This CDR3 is CASSRMTGVTEKLFF. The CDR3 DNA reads TGTGCCAGCAGCCGCATGACAGGGGTTACTGAAAAACTGTTTTTT.

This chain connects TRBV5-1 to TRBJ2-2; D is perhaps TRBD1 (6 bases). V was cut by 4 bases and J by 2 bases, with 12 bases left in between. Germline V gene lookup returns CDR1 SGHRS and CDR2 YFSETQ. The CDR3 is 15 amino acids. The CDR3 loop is CASSPGQPNTGELFF. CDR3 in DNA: TGCGCCAGCAGCCCAGGACAGCCTAACACCGGGGAGCTGTTTTTT. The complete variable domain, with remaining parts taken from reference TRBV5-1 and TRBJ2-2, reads KAGVTQTPRYLIKTRGQQVTLSCSPISGHRSVSWYQQTPGQGLQFLFEYFSETQRNKGNFPGRFSGRQFSNSRSEMNVSTLELGDSALYLCASSPGQPNTGELFFGEGSRLTVL.

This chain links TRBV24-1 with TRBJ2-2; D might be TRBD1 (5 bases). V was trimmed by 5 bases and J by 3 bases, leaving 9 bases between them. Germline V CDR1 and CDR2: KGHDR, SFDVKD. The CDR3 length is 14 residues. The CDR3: CATSATEYTGELFF. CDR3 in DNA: TGTGCCACCAGTGCGACAGAATACACCGGGGAGCTGTTTTTT.

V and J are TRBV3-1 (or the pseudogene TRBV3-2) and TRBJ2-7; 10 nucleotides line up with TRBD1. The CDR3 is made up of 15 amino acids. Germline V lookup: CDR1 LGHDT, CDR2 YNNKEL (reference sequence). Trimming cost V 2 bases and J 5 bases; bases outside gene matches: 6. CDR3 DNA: TGTGCCAGCAGCCAATTCGGGACAGGGGTGAACGAGCAGTACTTC. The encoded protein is CASSQFGTGVNEQYF.

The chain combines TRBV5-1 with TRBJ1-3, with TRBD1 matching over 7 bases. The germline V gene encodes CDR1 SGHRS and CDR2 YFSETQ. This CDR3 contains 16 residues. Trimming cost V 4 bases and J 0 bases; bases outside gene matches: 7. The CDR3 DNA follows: TGCGCCAGCAGCCCCGGACAGGAGAGCTCTGGAAACACCATATATTTT. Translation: CASSPGQESSGNTIYF.

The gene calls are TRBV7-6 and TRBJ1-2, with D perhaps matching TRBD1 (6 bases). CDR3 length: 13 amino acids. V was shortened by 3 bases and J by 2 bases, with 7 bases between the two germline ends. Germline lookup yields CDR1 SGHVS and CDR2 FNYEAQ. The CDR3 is CASSFGQNYGYTF. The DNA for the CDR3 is TGTGCCAGCAGCTTTGGACAGAACTATGGCTACACCTTC. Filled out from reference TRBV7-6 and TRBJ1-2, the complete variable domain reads GAGVSQSPRYKVTKRGQDVALRCDPISGHVSLYWYRQALGQGPEFLTYFNYEAQQDKSGLPNDRFSAERPEGSISTLTIQRTEQRDSAMYRCASSFGQNYGYTFGSGTRLTVV.

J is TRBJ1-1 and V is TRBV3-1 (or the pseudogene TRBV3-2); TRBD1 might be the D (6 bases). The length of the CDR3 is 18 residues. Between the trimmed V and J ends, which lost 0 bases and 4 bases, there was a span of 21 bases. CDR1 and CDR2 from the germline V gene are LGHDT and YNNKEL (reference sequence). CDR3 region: CASSQDFPFYRAGTEAFF. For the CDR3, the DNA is TGTGCCAGCAGCCAAGATTTTCCCTTTTACAGGGCGGGCACTGAAGCTTTCTTT.

The CDR3 loop is CASSLRDRRLGNYGYTF. As DNA, the CDR3 is TGCGCCAGCAGCCTCCGGGACAGAAGGTTGGGTAACTATGGCTACACCTTC. J is TRBJ1-2 and V is TRBV4-1; 7 bases align to TRBD1. Unmatched junction bases numbered 12, after V lost 4 bases and J lost 1 base. The germline V gene encodes CDR1 MGHRA and CDR2 YSYEKL. The CDR3 runs 17 residues.

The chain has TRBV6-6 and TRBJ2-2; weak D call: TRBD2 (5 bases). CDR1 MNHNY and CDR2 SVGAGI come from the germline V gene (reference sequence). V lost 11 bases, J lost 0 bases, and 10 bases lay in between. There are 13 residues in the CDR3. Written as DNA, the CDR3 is TGTGCCGGCTCCGGGACGAACACCGGGGAGCTGTTTTTT. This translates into CAGSGTNTGELFF.

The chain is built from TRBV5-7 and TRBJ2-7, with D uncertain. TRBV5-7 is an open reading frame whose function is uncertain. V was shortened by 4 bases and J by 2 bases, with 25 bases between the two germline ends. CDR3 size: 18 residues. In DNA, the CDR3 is TGTGCCAGCAGCCGATACTCACGGGTGGTTTTTCAGACCTACGAGCAGTACTTC. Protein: CASSRYSRVVFQTYEQYF.

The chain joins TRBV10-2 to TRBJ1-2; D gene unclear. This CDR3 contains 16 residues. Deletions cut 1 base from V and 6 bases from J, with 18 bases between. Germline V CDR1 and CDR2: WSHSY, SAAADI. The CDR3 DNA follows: TGCGCCAGCAGTGAGTTAAGGAACCGCGGGATGGATGGCTACACCTTC. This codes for CASSELRNRGMDGYTF.

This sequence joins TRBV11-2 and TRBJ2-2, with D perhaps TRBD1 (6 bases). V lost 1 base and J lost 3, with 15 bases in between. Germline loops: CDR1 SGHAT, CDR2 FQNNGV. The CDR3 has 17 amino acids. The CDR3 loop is CASSLGRDTIYTGELFF. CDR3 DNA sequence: TGTGCCAGCAGCTTAGGCCGGGACACCATTTACACCGGGGAGCTGTTTTTT.

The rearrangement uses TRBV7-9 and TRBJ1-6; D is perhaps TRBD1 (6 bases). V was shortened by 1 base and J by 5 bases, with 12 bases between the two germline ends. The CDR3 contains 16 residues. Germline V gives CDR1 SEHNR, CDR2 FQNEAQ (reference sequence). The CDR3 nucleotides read TGTGCCAGCAGCTTAGGCAGGGGCCGAAATAATTCACCCCTCCACTTT. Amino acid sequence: CASSLGRGRNNSPLHF.

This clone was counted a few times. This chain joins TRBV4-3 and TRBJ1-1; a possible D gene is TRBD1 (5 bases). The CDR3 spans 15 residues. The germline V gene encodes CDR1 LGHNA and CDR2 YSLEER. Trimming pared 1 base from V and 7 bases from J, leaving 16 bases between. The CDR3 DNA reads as TGCGCCAGCAGCCAAGGAAAGGGCAGGGCCCTTGAAGCTTTCTTT. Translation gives CASSQGKGRALEAFF.

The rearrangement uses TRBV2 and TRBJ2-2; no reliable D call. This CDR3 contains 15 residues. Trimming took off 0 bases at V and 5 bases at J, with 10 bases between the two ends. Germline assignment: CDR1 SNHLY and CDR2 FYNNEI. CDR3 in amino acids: CASSEASGWTGELFF. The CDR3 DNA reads TGTGCCAGCAGTGAAGCTTCCGGGTGGACCGGGGAGCTGTTTTTT.

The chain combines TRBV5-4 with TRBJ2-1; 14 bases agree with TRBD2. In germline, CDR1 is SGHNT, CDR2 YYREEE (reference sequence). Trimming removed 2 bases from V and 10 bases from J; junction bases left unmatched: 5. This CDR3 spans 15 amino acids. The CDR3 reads CASSFGLAGGQEQFF. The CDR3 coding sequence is TGTGCCAGCAGCTTCGGACTAGCGGGGGGTCAGGAGCAGTTCTTC.

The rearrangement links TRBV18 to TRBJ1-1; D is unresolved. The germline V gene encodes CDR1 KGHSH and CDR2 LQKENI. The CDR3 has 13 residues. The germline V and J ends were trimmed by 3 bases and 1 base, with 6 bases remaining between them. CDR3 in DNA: TGTGCCAGCTCACCGGCCGAGAACACTGAAGCTTTCTTT. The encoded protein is CASSPAENTEAFF.

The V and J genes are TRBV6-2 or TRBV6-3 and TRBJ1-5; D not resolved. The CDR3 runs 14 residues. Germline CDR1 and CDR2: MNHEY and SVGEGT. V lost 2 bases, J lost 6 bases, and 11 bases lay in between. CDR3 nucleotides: TGTGCCAGCAGTTACGGTGTCTCCAGTCAGCCCCAGCATTTT. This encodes CASSYGVSSQPQHF.

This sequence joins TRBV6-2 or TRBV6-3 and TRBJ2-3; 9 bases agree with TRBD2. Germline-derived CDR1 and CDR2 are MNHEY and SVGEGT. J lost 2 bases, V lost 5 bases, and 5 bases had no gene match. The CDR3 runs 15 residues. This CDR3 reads CASSQRTSATDTQYF. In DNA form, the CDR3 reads TGTGCCAGCAGTCAGAGGACTAGCGCCACAGATACGCAGTATTTT.

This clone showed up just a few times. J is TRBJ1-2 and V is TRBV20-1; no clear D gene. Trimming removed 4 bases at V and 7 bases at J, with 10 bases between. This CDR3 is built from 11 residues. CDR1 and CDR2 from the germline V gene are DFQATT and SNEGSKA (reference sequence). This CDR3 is CSAKRLGGYTF. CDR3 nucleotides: TGCAGTGCTAAAAGACTGGGTGGCTACACCTTC.